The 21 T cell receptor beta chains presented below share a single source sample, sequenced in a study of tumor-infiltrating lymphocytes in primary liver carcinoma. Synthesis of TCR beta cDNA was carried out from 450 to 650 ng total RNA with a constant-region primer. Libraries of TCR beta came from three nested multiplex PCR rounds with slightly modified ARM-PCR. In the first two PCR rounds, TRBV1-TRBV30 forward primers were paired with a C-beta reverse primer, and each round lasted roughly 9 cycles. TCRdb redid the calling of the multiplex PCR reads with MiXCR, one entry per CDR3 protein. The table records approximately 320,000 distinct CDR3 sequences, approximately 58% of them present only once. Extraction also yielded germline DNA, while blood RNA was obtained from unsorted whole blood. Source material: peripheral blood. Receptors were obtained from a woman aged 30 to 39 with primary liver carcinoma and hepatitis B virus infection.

CDR3 coding DNA: TGTGCCAGCAGCTCCACATTAGCGGGAGCGAATTACAATGAGCAGTTCTTC. It encodes CASSSTLAGANYNEQFF. The J gene is TRBJ2-1, the V gene TRBV7-8, with 9 nucleotides matching TRBD2. Germline loops: CDR1 SGHVS, CDR2 FQNEAQ. The junction had 11 bases not matched to a gene; V was cut back by 4 bases and J by 4 bases. The CDR3 is 17 residues long.

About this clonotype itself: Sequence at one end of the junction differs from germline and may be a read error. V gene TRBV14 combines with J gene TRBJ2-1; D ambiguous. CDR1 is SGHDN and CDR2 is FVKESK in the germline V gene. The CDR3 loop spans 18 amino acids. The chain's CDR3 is CASSQIRTVQLFYNEQFF. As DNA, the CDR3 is TGTGCTAGCAGCCAAATTCGAACAGTTCAATTGTTCTACAATGAGCAGTTCTTC.

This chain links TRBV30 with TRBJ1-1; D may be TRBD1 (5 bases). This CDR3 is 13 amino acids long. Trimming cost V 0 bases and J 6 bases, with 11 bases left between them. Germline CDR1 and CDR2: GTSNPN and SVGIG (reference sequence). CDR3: CAWSVTGTAEAFF. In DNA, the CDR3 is TGTGCCTGGAGTGTAACCGGGACGGCTGAAGCTTTCTTT.

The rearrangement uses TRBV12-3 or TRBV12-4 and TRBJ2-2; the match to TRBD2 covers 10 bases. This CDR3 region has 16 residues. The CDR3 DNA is TGTGTCAACAGTCCACGGGCTAGCGGGAGTTACGGGGAGCTGTTTTTT. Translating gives CVNSPRASGSYGELFF.

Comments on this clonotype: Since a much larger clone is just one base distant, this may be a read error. The CDR3 region has the DNA TGTGTCAGCAGTGGAGTAGCGGGAGCCTACGAGCAGTACTTC. Residues: CVSSGVAGAYEQYF. V is TRBV6-1 and J is TRBJ2-7, with 9 bases identical to TRBD2. CDR1 MNHNS and CDR2 SASEGT come from the germline V gene. This CDR3 region has 14 residues.

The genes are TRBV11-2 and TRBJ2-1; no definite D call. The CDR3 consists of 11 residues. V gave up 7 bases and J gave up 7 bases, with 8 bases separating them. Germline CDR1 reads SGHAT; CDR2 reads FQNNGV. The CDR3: CASIEGNEQFF. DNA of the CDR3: TGTGCCAGCATTGAAGGTAATGAGCAGTTCTTC.

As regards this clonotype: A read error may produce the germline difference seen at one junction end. The CDR3 sequence: CASSLGPTGSFNGQFF. The CDR3 bases are TGTGCCAGCAGCTTAGGCCCTACCGGGAGTTTTAATGGGCAGTTCTTC. V gene TRBV11-2 combines with J gene TRBJ2-1, with D possibly being TRBD2 (6 bases). The CDR3 runs to 16 residues. Per the germline V gene, CDR1 is SGHAT and CDR2 is FQNNGV.

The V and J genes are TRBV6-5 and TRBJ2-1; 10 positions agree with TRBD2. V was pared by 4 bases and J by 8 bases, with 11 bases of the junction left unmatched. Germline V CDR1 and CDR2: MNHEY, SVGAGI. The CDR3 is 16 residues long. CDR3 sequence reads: CASSSWSSGRADEQFF. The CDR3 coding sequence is TGTGCCAGCAGTTCCTGGAGCAGCGGGAGGGCCGATGAGCAGTTCTTC.

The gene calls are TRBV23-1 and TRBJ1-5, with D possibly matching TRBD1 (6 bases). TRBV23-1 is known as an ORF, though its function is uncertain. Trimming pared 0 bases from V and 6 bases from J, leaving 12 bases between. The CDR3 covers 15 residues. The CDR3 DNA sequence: TGCGCCAGCAGTCAATCGGCGCGAGGGGGTCAGCCCCAGCATTTT. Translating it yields CASSQSARGGQPQHF.

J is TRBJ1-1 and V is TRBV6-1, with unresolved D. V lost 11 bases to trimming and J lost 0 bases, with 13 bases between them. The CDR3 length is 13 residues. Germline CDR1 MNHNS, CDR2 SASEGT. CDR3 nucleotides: TGTGCCGGCAAGGGCGGGATGAACACTGAAGCTTTCTTT. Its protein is CAGKGGMNTEAFF.

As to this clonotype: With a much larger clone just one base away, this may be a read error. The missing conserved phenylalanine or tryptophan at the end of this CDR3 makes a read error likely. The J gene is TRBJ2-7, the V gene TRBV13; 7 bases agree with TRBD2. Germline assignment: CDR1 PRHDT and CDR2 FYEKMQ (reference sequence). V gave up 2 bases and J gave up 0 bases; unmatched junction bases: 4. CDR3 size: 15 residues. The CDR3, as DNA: TGTGCCAGCAGCTTAATGGCTAGCGGCTCCTACGAGCAGTACCTC. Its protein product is CASSLMASGSYEQYL.

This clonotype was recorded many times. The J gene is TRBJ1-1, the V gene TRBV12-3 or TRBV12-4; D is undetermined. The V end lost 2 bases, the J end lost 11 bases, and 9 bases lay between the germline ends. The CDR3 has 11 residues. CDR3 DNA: TGTGCCAGCAGTTTATCATATACGGCTTTCTTT. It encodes CASSLSYTAFF.

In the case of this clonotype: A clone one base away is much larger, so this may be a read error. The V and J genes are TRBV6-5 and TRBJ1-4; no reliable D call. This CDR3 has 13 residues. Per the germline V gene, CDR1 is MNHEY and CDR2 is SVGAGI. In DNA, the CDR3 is TGTGCCAGCAAGAGGCAGAACGATGAAAAACTGCTTTTT. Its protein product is CASKRQNDEKLLF.

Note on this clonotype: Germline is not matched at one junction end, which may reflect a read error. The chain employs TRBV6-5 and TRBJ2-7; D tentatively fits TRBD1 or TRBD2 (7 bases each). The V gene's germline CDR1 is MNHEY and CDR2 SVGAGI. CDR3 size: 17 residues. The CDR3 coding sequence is TGTACCAGCAGTTACCTACTCCCCAGGGGGGGATCCTACGAGCAGTACTTC. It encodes CTSSYLLPRGGSYEQYF.

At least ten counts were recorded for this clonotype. The CDR3 region has the DNA TGTGCCAGCAGTTACTCGTTGGTGGCGGGAGGGAATACTAATGAGCAGTTCTTC. Translating gives CASSYSLVAGGNTNEQFF. This sequence joins TRBV6-2 or TRBV6-3 and TRBJ2-1, with 9 positions matching TRBD2. The CDR3 is 18 amino acids. V gave up 0 bases and J gave up 7 bases; unmatched junction bases: 13. Germline CDR1 and CDR2: MNHEY and SVGEGT.

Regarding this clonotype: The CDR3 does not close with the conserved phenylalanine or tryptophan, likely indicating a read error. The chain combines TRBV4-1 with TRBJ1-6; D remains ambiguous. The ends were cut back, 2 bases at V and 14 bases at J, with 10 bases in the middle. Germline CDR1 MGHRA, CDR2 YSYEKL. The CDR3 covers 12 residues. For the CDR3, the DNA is TGCGCCAGCAGCCAACTCAGCGCGGCCCTCCACTCT. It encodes CASSQLSAALHS.

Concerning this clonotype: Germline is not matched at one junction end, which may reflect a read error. The CDR3 here is CSVVKSGTASYNEQSF. The CDR3 DNA sequence: TGCAGCGTTGTGAAGTCTGGGACCGCCTCTTACAATGAGCAGTCCTTC. The chain employs TRBV29-1 and TRBJ2-1; perhaps D is TRBD1 or TRBD2 (5 bases each). The CDR3 spans 16 residues. Germline assignment: CDR1 SQVTM and CDR2 ANQGSEA.

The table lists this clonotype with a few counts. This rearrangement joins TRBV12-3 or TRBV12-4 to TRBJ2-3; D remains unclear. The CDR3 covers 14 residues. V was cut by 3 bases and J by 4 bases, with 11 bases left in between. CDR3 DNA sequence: TGTGCCAGCAGTTTCGGGTTAGTCGCAGATACGCAGTATTTT. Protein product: CASSFGLVADTQYF.

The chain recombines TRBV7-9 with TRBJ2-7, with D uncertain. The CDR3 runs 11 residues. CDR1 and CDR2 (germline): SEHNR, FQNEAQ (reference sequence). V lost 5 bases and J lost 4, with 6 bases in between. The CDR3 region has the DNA TGTGCCAGCAGCCCCGTATACGAGCAGTACTTC. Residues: CASSPVYEQYF.

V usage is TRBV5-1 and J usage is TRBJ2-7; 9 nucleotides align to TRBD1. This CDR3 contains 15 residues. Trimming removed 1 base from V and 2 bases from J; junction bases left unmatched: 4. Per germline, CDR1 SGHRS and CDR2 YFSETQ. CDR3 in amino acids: CASSLTGGTPYEQYF. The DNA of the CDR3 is TGCGCCAGCAGCTTGACAGGGGGCACGCCCTACGAGCAGTACTTC.

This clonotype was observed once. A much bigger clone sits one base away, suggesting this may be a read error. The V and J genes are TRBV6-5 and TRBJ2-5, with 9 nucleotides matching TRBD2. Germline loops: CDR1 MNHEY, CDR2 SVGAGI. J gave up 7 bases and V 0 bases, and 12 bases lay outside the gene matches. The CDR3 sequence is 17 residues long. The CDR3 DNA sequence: TGTGCCAGCAGTTACTCGGGCGGGAGGGCCGACTCTGGGACCCAGTACTTC. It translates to CASSYSGGRADSGTQYF.